The clone carrying this T cell receptor beta chain is a singleton in its sample. Its specificity is unknown. The donors were all Caucasian adults (living in Nashville, Tennessee). This table comes from immunoSEQ multiplex PCR, and its TCRdb copy is limited to in-frame clones, with some not included. The sample has over a million clones, over 95% seen once; the top ten hold about 1%. Germline-derived CDR1 and CDR2 are SNHLY and FYNNEI. This CDR3 comprises 14 residues. The germline V and J ends were trimmed by 6 bases and 7 bases, with 15 bases remaining between them. The sample comes from a study of shared clonotypes between healthy human individuals. Study information: CD8 memory received one plate per donor, CD8 naive two, CD4 memory three and CD4 naive three. Overall study results and limits: When compared with the clonotypes that were shared by all four sorted-subset donors, the non-shared clonotypes turned out to have lower generation probabilities.

The sequence was collected from a man aged 25-45 years in good health. The chain is built from TRBV2 and TRBJ1-4; D is undetermined. Sequences were obtained from naive CD4+ T cells sorted from blood. The sample's subset: CD45RA+ positively selected. The CDR3 loop is CASRPEASTEKLFF. The CDR3 DNA is TGTGCCAGCAGGCCAGAGGCTAGTACTGAAAAACTGTTTTTT.